The clone carrying this TCR beta chain turned up a few times. As yet, its antigen is unknown. The data were taken from a study of beta chain features in type 1 diabetes. CDR3 length equals 15 residues. After removal of 3 bases from V and 5 bases from J, the junction contained 9 bases not matched to a gene. From germline, CDR1 is LNHDA and CDR2 SQIVND (reference sequence). Study results and limitations: Patients' naive, central memory and regulatory TCRB repertoires appeared more alike than those of healthy donors.

The whole isolated RNA underwent reverse transcription, so sequencing captured expressed TCRB transcripts. The protocol was immunoSEQ multiplex PCR, while the TCRdb copy is restricted to in-frame clones and leaves out a portion. The table lists approximately 330,000 clones, roughly 9.6% of them singletons. V usage is TRBV19 and J usage is TRBJ1-1, with 7 bases fitting TRBD1. Sequencing input: naive CD4+ T cells from blood. This sequence originates from a woman younger than 45 in good health. The CDR3 spells CASSIAGQAKTEAFF. CDR3 DNA sequence: TGTGCCAGTAGTATCGCCGGACAGGCGAAAACTGAAGCTTTCTTT. Looking up the rest from reference TRBV19 and TRBJ1-1 gives the full variable domain: DGGITQSPKYLFRKEGQNVTLSCEQNLNHDAMYWYRQDPGQGLRLIYYSQIVNDFQKGDIAEGYSVSREKKESFPLTVTSAQKNPTAFYLCASSIAGQAKTEAFFGQGTRLTVV.